Below are 12 T cell receptor beta chains sequenced from a single sample in a study of CD8+ T cells in alopecia areata. Sample treatment: oral pan-JAK inhibitor, 5-10 mg twice daily. Sequencing templates came from extracted RNA that was reverse transcribed into cDNA. Profiled with immunoSEQ multiplex PCR; TCRdb holds only in-frame clones, not every one. The data show about 200,000 clones, more than 30% seen once. The sequencing used CD4+ T cells sorted from blood, collected at approximately week 34, from a patient treated with tofacitinib. Source of these receptors: a human donor with alopecia areata.

The chain recombines TRBV7-9 with TRBJ2-3, with D possibly being TRBD2 (6 bases). The CDR3 is 15 amino acids. V lost 3 bases to trimming and J lost 0 bases, with 10 bases between them. Germline loops: CDR1 SEHNR, CDR2 FQNEAQ (reference sequence). The CDR3 coding sequence is TGTGCCAGCAGCTTCTACGGGACTAGCACAGATACGCAGTATTTT. As protein: CASSFYGTSTDTQYF.

V and J are TRBV5-1 and TRBJ2-3; 7 bases map to TRBD1. This CDR3 is 14 amino acids long. V was pared by 6 bases and J by 3 bases, with 7 bases of the junction left unmatched. Germline CDR1 and CDR2: SGHRS and YFSETQ. In nucleotides, the CDR3 is TGCGCCAGCAACCCAGGGGGTAAAACAGATACGCAGTATTTT. Translation gives CASNPGGKTDTQYF. The variable domain in full, completed from reference TRBV5-1 and TRBJ2-3, reads KAGVTQTPRYLIKTRGQQVTLSCSPISGHRSVSWYQQTPGQGLQFLFEYFSETQRNKGNFPGRFSGRQFSNSRSEMNVSTLELGDSALYLCASNPGGKTDTQYFGPGTRLTVL.

The J gene is TRBJ2-3, the V gene TRBV5-1; 7 nucleotides match TRBD2. From germline, CDR1 is SGHRS and CDR2 YFSETQ. This CDR3 contains 14 residues. V was pared by 1 base and J by 1 base, with 0 bases of the junction left unmatched. In nucleotides, the CDR3 is TGCGCCAGCAGCTTGCGGGGGGGCACAGATACGCAGTATTTT. It is translated as CASSLRGGTDTQYF.

In its sample, this clone was seen once. The chain recombines TRBV6-5 with TRBJ1-1, with 7 bases fitting TRBD1. Germline CDR1 MNHEY, CDR2 SVGAGI. The length of the CDR3 is 15 residues. With 1 base clipped from V and 4 bases from J, the junction kept 6 bases outside the gene matches. In DNA form, the CDR3 reads TGTGCCAGCAGTTACTTTGCAGGGGGAAGCACTGAAGCTTTCTTT. It yields the protein CASSYFAGGSTEAFF.

There are many counts of this clone. The J gene is TRBJ2-3, the V gene TRBV5-1; 12 bases are shared with TRBD2. Germline V lookup: CDR1 SGHRS, CDR2 YFSETQ. The CDR3 runs 16 residues. V gave up 4 bases and J gave up 4 bases; unmatched junction bases: 7. Written as DNA, the CDR3 is TGCGCCAGCAGCCCGCGACTAGCGGGAGAACCAGATACGCAGTATTTT. It translates to CASSPRLAGEPDTQYF.

This clone has only a few counts. The rearrangement joins TRBV2 to TRBJ2-2; maybe TRBD1 (6 bases). CDR1 and CDR2 (germline): SNHLY, FYNNEI. The CDR3 totals 15 residues. V gave up 2 bases and J gave up 6 bases, with 13 bases separating them. Here the CDR3 DNA reads TGTGCCAGCAGTGAAACCAGGGGAATCTCCGGGGAGCTGTTTTTT. Translation gives CASSETRGISGELFF.

This clone was seen more than once but under ten times. The chain is built from TRBV20-1 and TRBJ1-1; D not resolved. V gave up 6 bases and J gave up 7 bases, with 9 bases separating them. Germline V gene lookup returns CDR1 DFQATT and CDR2 SNEGSKA (reference sequence). The CDR3 length is 10 residues. The CDR3 nucleotides read TGCAGTGCCAGGTTATATGAAGCTTTCTTT. This gives the protein CSARLYEAFF.

This clone was observed a handful of times. The chain carries TRBV7-9 and TRBJ2-1; 10 bases fit TRBD2. Germline assignment: CDR1 SEHNR and CDR2 FQNEAQ (reference sequence). This CDR3 comprises 15 residues. Trimming took 4 bases from V and 7 from J; bases not matched to a gene: 7. CDR3 bases: TGTGCCAGCAGCTCCCGTGCTAGCGGGAGAAATGAGCAGTTCTTC. It is translated as CASSSRASGRNEQFF.

The chain joins TRBV30 to TRBJ1-2; 9 bases line up with TRBD1. Looked up from germline, CDR1 is GTSNPN and CDR2 is SVGIG (reference sequence). The CDR3 is 19 amino acids. V lost 2 bases and J lost 2; bases outside the gene matches: 18. The CDR3 coding sequence is TGTGCCTGGAGTCTCTTTGGGAAAAGATCGACAGGGGGGAACTATGGCTACACCTTC. This translates into CAWSLFGKRSTGGNYGYTF.

Points on this clone: This sample includes further DNA sequences coding for the same CDR3. In nucleotides, the CDR3 is TGTGCCAGCAGTCCCCTGGGGGAGACCCAGTACTTC. As protein: CASSPLGETQYF. The chain links TRBV27 to TRBJ2-5; no definite D call. V shed 5 bases and J shed 5 bases, with 9 bases lying between them. The CDR3 consists of 12 residues. Germline V gene data show CDR1 as MNHEY and CDR2 as SMNVEV (reference sequence).

The chain links TRBV29-1 to TRBJ2-1, with TRBD1 as a possible D gene (6 bases). With 4 bases removed from V and 12 bases from J, the gap between germline ends came to 22 bases. The CDR3 is 14 residues long. In germline, CDR1 is SQVTM, CDR2 ANQGSEA. CDR3 sequence reads: CSVGTIYGGRGQFF. DNA of the CDR3: TGCAGCGTTGGGACGATCTATGGGGGCCGCGGGCAGTTCTTC.

This CDR3 is CASSANKIGYTF. The CDR3 nucleotides are TGTGCCAGCAGTGCTAATAAAATAGGCTACACCTTC. The chain carries TRBV6-1 and TRBJ1-2; D not certain. The CDR3 length is 12 residues. Trimming stripped 4 bases from V and 8 bases from J, with 11 bases between. Germline V gives CDR1 MNHNS, CDR2 SASEGT.